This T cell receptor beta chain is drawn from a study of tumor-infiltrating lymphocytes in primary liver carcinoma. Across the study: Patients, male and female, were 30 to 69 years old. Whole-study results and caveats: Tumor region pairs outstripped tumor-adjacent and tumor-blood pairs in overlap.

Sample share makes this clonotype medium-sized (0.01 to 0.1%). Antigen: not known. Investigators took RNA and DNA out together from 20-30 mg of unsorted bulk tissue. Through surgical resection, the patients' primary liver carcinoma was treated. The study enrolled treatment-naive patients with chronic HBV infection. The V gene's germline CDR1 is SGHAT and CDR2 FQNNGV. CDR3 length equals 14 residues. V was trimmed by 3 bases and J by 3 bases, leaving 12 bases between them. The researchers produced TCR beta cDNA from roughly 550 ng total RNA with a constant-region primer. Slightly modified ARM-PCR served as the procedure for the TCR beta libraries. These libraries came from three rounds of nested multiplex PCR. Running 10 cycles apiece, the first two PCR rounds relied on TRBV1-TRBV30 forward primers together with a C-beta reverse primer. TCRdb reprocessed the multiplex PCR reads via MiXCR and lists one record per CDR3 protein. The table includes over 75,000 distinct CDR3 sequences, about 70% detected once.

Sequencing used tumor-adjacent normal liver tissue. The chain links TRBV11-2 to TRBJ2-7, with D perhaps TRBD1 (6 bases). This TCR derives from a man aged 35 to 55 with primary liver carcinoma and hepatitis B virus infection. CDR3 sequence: CASSFKGHIYEQYF. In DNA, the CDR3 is TGTGCCAGCAGCTTCAAGGGACATATCTACGAGCAGTACTTC.